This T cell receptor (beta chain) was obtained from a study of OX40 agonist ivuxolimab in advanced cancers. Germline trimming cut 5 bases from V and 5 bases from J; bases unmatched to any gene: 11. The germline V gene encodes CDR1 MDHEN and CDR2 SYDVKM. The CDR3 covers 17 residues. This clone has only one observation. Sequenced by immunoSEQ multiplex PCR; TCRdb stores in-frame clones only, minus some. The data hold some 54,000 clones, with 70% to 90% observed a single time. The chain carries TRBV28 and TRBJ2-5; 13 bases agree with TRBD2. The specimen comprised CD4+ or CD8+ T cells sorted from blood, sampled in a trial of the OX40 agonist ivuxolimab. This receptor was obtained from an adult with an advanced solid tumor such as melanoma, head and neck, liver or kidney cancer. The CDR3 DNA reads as TGTGCCAGCAGTCGCCGGACTAGCGGGAGAATGGGGGAGACCCAGTACTTC. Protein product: CASSRRTSGRMGETQYF.